The next 13 T cell receptor beta chains were all read from a single sample in a study of beta chain features in type 1 diabetes. Study-wide results and caveats: TCRB CDR3 length was moderately but significantly reduced in all four CD4+ subsets of Type 1 diabetes patients.

What was sequenced were expressed TCRB transcripts, since all of the isolated RNA had been reverse transcribed. Produced via immunoSEQ multiplex PCR; TCRdb's table is partial and in-frame only. Here the sample spans some 660,000 clones, roughly 13% being singletons. The antigens these receptors bind are not known. Sequencing was done on a sample of naive CD4+ T cells from blood. All receptors derive from a young man with type 1 diabetes.

The chain carries TRBV7-3 and TRBJ1-1, with D perhaps matching TRBD1 (5 bases). Germline values: CDR1 SGHTA, CDR2 FQGTGA. V was trimmed by 4 bases and J by 0 bases, leaving 9 bases between them. This CDR3 is built from 14 residues. CDR3 nucleotide sequence: TGTGCCAGCAGCTCTCGAGGGGTGAACACTGAAGCTTTCTTT. As protein: CASSSRGVNTEAFF.

Remarks on this clone: This sample includes further DNA sequences coding for the same CDR3. The gene calls are TRBV6-6 and TRBJ1-5; D call uncertain. The V and J ends lost 5 bases and 4 bases respectively, with 3 bases between them. This CDR3 is 11 amino acids long. The V gene's germline CDR1 is MNHNY and CDR2 SVGAGI (reference sequence). The CDR3 DNA is TGTGCCAGCAGTGCGAATCAGCCCCAGCATTTT. This codes for CASSANQPQHF.

J is TRBJ2-7 and V is TRBV5-6; D is undetermined. The CDR3 consists of 11 residues. V lost 7 bases and J 3 bases, leaving 8 bases between the germline ends. The germline gives CDR1 SGHDT, CDR2 YYEEEE. Written as DNA, the CDR3 is TGTGCCAGCGCCAATCACTACGAGCAGTACTTC. Translation gives CASANHYEQYF.

The rearrangement joins TRBV20-1 to TRBJ2-1, with no clear D. CDR1 is DFQATT, CDR2 SNEGSKA, per germline (reference sequence). The CDR3 runs 11 residues. V was pared by 5 bases and J by 8 bases, with 10 bases between. CDR3 DNA: TGCAGTGCTCATGTAATCTATGAGCAGTTCTTC. Protein product: CSAHVIYEQFF.

This clone occurred a few times. The CDR3 reads CASVLDSTDTQYF. CDR3 sequence (DNA): TGTGCCTCGGTCCTCGACAGCACAGATACGCAGTATTTT. J is TRBJ2-3 and V is TRBV30; unclear D gene. The CDR3 loop spans 13 amino acids. Trimming pared 7 bases from V and 0 bases from J, leaving 11 bases between. Germline values: CDR1 GTSNPN, CDR2 SVGIG (reference sequence).

The chain couples TRBV29-1 to TRBJ2-1; the D gene is possibly TRBD1 (5 bases). CDR1 is SQVTM, CDR2 ANQGSEA, per germline. The CDR3 is made up of 17 amino acids. V was trimmed by 3 bases and J by 2 bases, leaving 20 bases between them. The CDR3 loop is CSVDSSGATNTYNEQFF. Here the CDR3 DNA reads TGCAGCGTTGATTCAAGTGGGGCCACAAATACCTACAATGAGCAGTTCTTC.

This clone was counted a few times. The chain has TRBV25-1 and TRBJ2-1; the D is unclear. CDR1 MGHDK and CDR2 SYGVNS come from the germline V gene. The V end was cut by 6 bases, the J end by 7 bases, with 10 bases between. The CDR3 has 12 residues. DNA of the CDR3: TGTGCCAGCAGCCCCACACGGAATGAGCAGTTCTTC. It codes for CASSPTRNEQFF.

The V and J genes are TRBV6-5 and TRBJ2-5, with D possibly called TRBD1 or TRBD2 (5 bases each). Trimming took 8 bases from V and 4 from J, leaving 17 bases between them. This CDR3 is 14 amino acids long. The germline gives CDR1 MNHEY, CDR2 SVGAGI. CDR3 protein: CASGTDGTRETQYF. The CDR3 DNA is TGTGCCAGCGGAACTGATGGGACGCGAGAGACCCAGTACTTC.

This clone was seen only a few times. The chain has TRBV5-1 and TRBJ2-1; perhaps TRBD1 as D (6 bases). Germline V lookup: CDR1 SGHRS, CDR2 YFSETQ. The CDR3 loop spans 15 amino acids. V dropped 6 bases and J dropped 5 bases, with 18 bases sitting between them. The CDR3 loop reads CASIPGLPGDNEQFF. CDR3 nucleotide sequence: TGCGCCAGCATCCCTGGTCTTCCAGGGGACAATGAGCAGTTCTTC. Variable domain in full (rest from reference TRBV5-1 and TRBJ2-1): KAGVTQTPRYLIKTRGQQVTLSCSPISGHRSVSWYQQTPGQGLQFLFEYFSETQRNKGNFPGRFSGRQFSNSRSEMNVSTLELGDSALYLCASIPGLPGDNEQFFGPGTRLTVL.

V usage is TRBV4-3 and J usage is TRBJ2-3; 9 bases match TRBD2. After removal of 0 bases from V and 1 base from J, the junction contained 5 bases not matched to a gene. Germline V gene data show CDR1 as LGHNA and CDR2 as YSLEER. The CDR3 sequence is 17 residues long. This CDR3 reads CASSQEPPSGGTDTQYF. CDR3 bases: TGCGCCAGCAGCCAAGAACCGCCTAGCGGGGGCACAGATACGCAGTATTTT.

The V gene is TRBV5-1, the J gene TRBJ2-7; 7 positions agree with TRBD1. The J segment lost 2 bases and the V segment lost 3 bases, leaving 8 bases of the junction unmatched. Germline CDR1 SGHRS, CDR2 YFSETQ. CDR3 length: 15 amino acids. As DNA, the CDR3 is TGCGCCAGCAGCTGGAACCGGGACAGTACCTACGAGCAGTACTTC. Translating it yields CASSWNRDSTYEQYF.

This rearrangement joins TRBV4-1 to TRBJ1-5; D is unclear. CDR1 and CDR2 (germline): MGHRA, YSYEKL. The V and J ends lost 1 base and 7 bases respectively, with 20 bases between them. The CDR3 runs 17 residues. CDR3 sequence (DNA): TGCGCCAGCAGCCAAGCCTCAGGTGGAGAGGGAAGGCAGCCCCAGCATTTT. Translation gives CASSQASGGEGRQPQHF.

This sequence joins TRBV29-1 and TRBJ1-2; D call uncertain. Germline lookup yields CDR1 SQVTM and CDR2 ANQGSEA. The CDR3 length is 17 residues. Trimming left V 6 bases short and J 1 base short, with 24 bases between. The CDR3 region is CSVDGTRSPGGNYGYTF. The CDR3 coding sequence is TGCAGCGTAGACGGTACCCGGTCGCCCGGCGGTAACTATGGCTACACCTTC.